This T cell receptor (beta chain) came from a study of T cell repertoires in cytomegalovirus infection (dated by TCRdb to between 2018 and 2020). Broadly, across the study: The peptide stimulations were aimed at well-studied HLA-B-restricted epitopes as well as recently identified HLA-C-restricted CMV epitopes, whose presentation resists viral immunomodulation. Donor HLA type was relevant to the analysis, as public TCR beta signatures indicated carriage of CMV infection together with the matching HLA type. Findings and caveats that apply to the study as a whole: The ex vivo response was dominated by HLA-C-restricted CMV-specific TCR beta clonotypes, which also provided the single most frequent clonotype in two of eight donors. In both this cohort and an independent cohort of 352 donors, the cumulative frequency of public TCR beta family members distinguished carriers of CMV infection plus the relevant HLA type.

As regards this clonotype: What this receptor recognizes is not known. No base-level quality is on record; no much larger clone is a single base apart.

The sample's treatment or condition label is to be understood as: in vitro stimulation with specific CMV peptide epitopes to enrich CMV-specific T cells. The sequencing machine was an Illumina HiSeq 1500. Starting from the raw public reads, TCRdb applied fastp trimming at Q25, assembled clones with MiXCR and retained in-frame beta chains. Every entry covers one CDR3 protein and lists the most common genes and DNA from its rows. The sample data list 250,000 to 300,000 distinct CDR3 sequences, and around 20% of these were observed just once. In total, the top ten clones hold approximately 20% of the sample. The germline ends are 13 bases apart after V is trimmed by 9 bases and J by 2 bases. From a lookup of the germline V gene (reference sequence), CDR1 and CDR2 are LNHNV and YYDKDF. The CDR3 runs 13 amino acids, cysteine and phenylalanine included. The sequence is cut down to CDR3 DNA, 39 bases in frame from base 1.

This receptor was obtained from a human donor in good health (CMV status not recorded). Some clones in this sample may be carry-over from other donors' samples. The sequences come from cultured PBMCs, collected from culture after CMV antigen stimulation. Here the chain combines TRBV15 and TRBJ1-1; possibly the D gene is TRBD1, per 6 matching bases. This receptor has the CDR3 CATKTGFNTEAFF. The nucleotides read TGTGCCACGAAGACAGGATTTAACACTGAAGCTTTCTTT.